Each of the 4 T cell receptor beta chains below was sequenced from the same sample in a study of HIV-infected children after antiretroviral therapy interruption. RNA-based 3' RACE libraries used unique molecular identifiers. TCRdb used MiXCR to reprocess the 3' RACE reads, holding one entry per CDR3 protein. The profile covers around 50,000 distinct CDR3 sequences, with more than 3.5% appearing a single time and over 0.65% taken by the ten largest. The treatment is: PENTA 11 planned treatment interruption arm or continuous ART arm. The source material was CD45RA+ CD4+ T cells from PBMCs, pooled from several time points, sampled from a donor given antiretroviral therapy, either interrupted or continuous. Regarding subset: naive CD4+ CD45RA+ CD45RO- T cells. These receptors were taken from a pool of human donors with HIV.

This clonotype was seen ten or more times. This chain joins TRBV28 and TRBJ2-1; tentative D call: TRBD1 (6 bases). CDR3 length equals 12 residues. CDR1 and CDR2 (germline): MDHEN, SYDVKM. V lost 6 bases and J lost 7, with 10 bases in between. The CDR3 is CASRRGRNEQFF. The CDR3 nucleotides are TGTGCCAGCAGGAGGGGGAGAAATGAGCAGTTCTTC.

The rearrangement links TRBV5-1 to TRBJ2-7, with TRBD1 matching 8 bases. Trimming cost V 4 bases and J 7 bases; bases outside gene matches: 13. There are 15 residues in the CDR3. Germline V lookup: CDR1 SGHRS, CDR2 YFSETQ. Here the CDR3 reads CASSGGTGGLREQYF. In DNA form, the CDR3 reads TGCGCCAGCAGCGGAGGGACAGGTGGTTTGAGGGAGCAGTACTTC.

The V gene is TRBV7-6, the J gene TRBJ2-5; D is perhaps TRBD1 or TRBD2 (6 bases each). CDR1 is SGHVS, CDR2 FNYEAQ, per germline. Trimming pared 1 base from V and 2 bases from J, leaving 11 bases between. This CDR3 contains 15 residues. The CDR3 spells CASSLVRGGQETQYF. CDR3 coding DNA: TGTGCCAGCAGCTTAGTCAGGGGAGGACAAGAGACCCAGTACTTC.

This clonotype was picked up many times. This sequence joins TRBV20-1 and TRBJ2-1, with unresolved D. With 3 bases removed from V and 0 bases from J, the gap between germline ends came to 9 bases. Germline lookup yields CDR1 DFQATT and CDR2 SNEGSKA (reference sequence). This CDR3 has 14 amino acids. The CDR3 sequence is CSASEGSSYNEQFF. The CDR3 region has the DNA TGCAGTGCTAGTGAAGGTAGCTCCTACAATGAGCAGTTCTTC.